These 27 T cell receptor beta chains share one sample of origin, sequenced in a study of response to subunit inactivated influenza vaccine. Each CDR3 protein gets one entry after TCRdb re-called the RT-PCR reads with MiXCR. Of approximately 730,000 distinct CDR3 sequences listed, 14% are singletons. This specimen consisted of PBMCs from blood, obtained roughly 2 weeks before vaccination. The receptors originated from a man in his fifties who received an inactivated influenza vaccine.

This chain joins TRBV6-1 and TRBJ2-1; D possibly corresponds to TRBD2 (6 bases). Germline V CDR1 and CDR2: MNHNS, SASEGT. The CDR3 is made up of 15 amino acids. V shed 8 bases and J shed 4 bases, with 18 bases lying between them. In DNA, the CDR3 is TGTGCCAGCGGAACGGGACTTCGTAGTTACAATGAGCAGTTCTTC. Translated: CASGTGLRSYNEQFF.

The V gene is TRBV7-9, the J gene TRBJ2-1; 7 nucleotides agree with TRBD1. Looked up from germline, CDR1 is SEHNR and CDR2 is FQNEAQ (reference sequence). This CDR3 contains 17 residues. V gave up 3 bases and J gave up 6 bases; unmatched junction bases: 14. This CDR3 reads CASSLGPTGVKGNEQFF. CDR3 coding DNA: TGTGCCAGCAGCTTGGGCCCAACAGGGGTTAAGGGCAATGAGCAGTTCTTC. Full variable domain (rest looked up from reference TRBV7-9 and TRBJ2-1): DTGVSQNPRHKITKRGQNVTFRCDPISEHNRLYWYRQTLGQGPEFLTYFQNEAQLEKSRLLSDRFSAERPKGSFSTLEIQRTEQGDSAMYLCASSLGPTGVKGNEQFFGPGTRLTVL.

This rearrangement joins TRBV2 to TRBJ2-2; 9 bases align to TRBD1. V was clipped by 11 bases and J by 4 bases; unmatched bases: 8. CDR3 size: 14 residues. CDR1 and CDR2 (germline): SNHLY, FYNNEI. CDR3 DNA sequence: TGTGCCTTAGGACAGGGGACTACCACCGGGGAGCTGTTTTTT. It codes for CALGQGTTTGELFF. Using reference TRBV2 and TRBJ2-2 for the parts outside the CDR3, the full variable domain is EPEVTQTPSHQVTQMGQEVILRCVPISNHLYFYWYRQILGQKVEFLVSFYNNEISEKSEIFDDQFSVERPDGSNFTLKIRSTKLEDSAMYFCALGQGTTTGELFFGEGSRLTVL.

This clonotype was recorded at least ten times. CDR3 coding DNA: TGCGCCAGCAGCATAAGTGGGGTCAACCCCTACGAGCAGTACTTC. Translating it yields CASSISGVNPYEQYF. This chain uses TRBV5-1 with TRBJ2-7; D uncertain. Germline lookup yields CDR1 SGHRS and CDR2 YFSETQ. This CDR3 comprises 15 residues. Trimming removed 4 bases from V and 2 bases from J, with 16 bases in between.

This clonotype turned up a few times. V gene TRBV11-2 combines with J gene TRBJ2-7, with 9 bases identical to TRBD2. This CDR3 spans 16 amino acids. Trimming took 0 bases from V and 8 from J; bases not matched to a gene: 11. Germline CDR1 is SGHAT and CDR2 is FQNNGV. DNA of the CDR3: TGTGCCAGCAGCTTAGATGGCTCGCGGGGGGGCATTAAGCAGTACTTC. This gives the protein CASSLDGSRGGIKQYF. The full variable domain, in which reference TRBV11-2 and TRBJ2-7 provide the parts outside the CDR3, is EAGVAQSPRYKIIEKRQSVAFWCNPISGHATLYWYQQILGQGPKLLIQFQNNGVVDDSQLPKDRFSAERLKGVDSTLKIQPAKLEDSAVYLCASSLDGSRGGIKQYFGPGTRLTVT.

Many counts were recorded for this clonotype. This CDR3 reads CASNTLAGGNEQFF. CDR3 bases: TGTGCCAGCAACACACTAGCGGGAGGGAATGAGCAGTTCTTC. The chain is built from TRBV12-3 or TRBV12-4 and TRBJ2-1, with TRBD2 matching over 13 bases. The CDR3 runs 14 residues. The junction had 4 bases not matched to a gene; V was cut back by 7 bases and J by 7 bases.

This clonotype turned up a few times. V gene TRBV9 combines with J gene TRBJ2-2; D is unclear. The V gene lost 5 bases and the J gene lost 2 bases, with 10 bases spanning the gap. Germline loops: CDR1 SGDLS, CDR2 YYNGEE. This CDR3 has 14 amino acids. The CDR3 is CASRGEYNTGELFF. The CDR3 nucleotides are TGTGCCAGCAGAGGAGAATACAACACCGGGGAGCTGTTTTTT.

This chain links TRBV4-1 with TRBJ2-5, with D uncertain. The CDR3 runs 15 residues. V was trimmed by 0 bases and J by 6 bases, leaving 14 bases between them. CDR1 and CDR2 from the germline V gene are MGHRA and YSYEKL. The CDR3 is CASSQDFLGLKTQYF. In DNA form, the CDR3 reads TGCGCCAGCAGCCAAGATTTTCTGGGTCTAAAGACCCAGTACTTC.

With respect to this clonotype: The junction differs from germline at one of its ends, possibly a read error. The V call is TRBV5-1, the J call TRBJ2-7; 8 bases match TRBD1. The length of the CDR3 is 15 residues. The germline V gene encodes CDR1 SGHRS and CDR2 YFSETQ. For the CDR3, the DNA is TGCGCCGGCAGTGGTTGGACAGGGCTTACCTACGAGCAGTACTTC. This sequence encodes CAGSGWTGLTYEQYF.

This chain uses TRBV7-2 with TRBJ2-3, with TRBD1 as a possible D gene (5 bases). V lost 5 bases and J 8 bases, leaving 11 bases between the germline ends. The CDR3 extends over 12 amino acids. Germline CDR1 is SGHTA and CDR2 is FQGNSA. The CDR3 region is CASSRQLGTQYF. The CDR3 bases are TGTGCCAGCAGCCGACAGCTCGGTACGCAGTATTTT. Full variable domain (missing parts from reference TRBV7-2 and TRBJ2-3): GAGVSQSPSNKVTEKGKDVELRCDPISGHTALYWYRQSLGQGLEFLIYFQGNSAPDKSGLPSDRFSAERTGGSVSTLTIQRTQQEDSAVYLCASSRQLGTQYFGPGTRLTVL.

This clonotype was detected a few times. The chain couples TRBV6-1 to TRBJ1-1, with a weak D call TRBD1 (6 bases). The CDR3 runs to 16 residues. Germline lookup yields CDR1 MNHNS and CDR2 SASEGT. V dropped 5 bases and J dropped 1 base, with 17 bases sitting between them. The CDR3 reads CASSPFRGGRNTEAFF. CDR3 in DNA: TGTGCCAGCAGTCCATTCAGGGGAGGGCGGAACACTGAAGCTTTCTTT.

This clonotype was seen only a few times. CDR3 coding DNA: TGCGCCAGCAGCCCGGGGACTAGCGGAGCCCAAGAGACCCAGTACTTC. Amino acids: CASSPGTSGAQETQYF. This chain connects TRBV5-1 to TRBJ2-5, with 11 nucleotides matching TRBD2. The CDR3 totals 16 residues. Trimming cost V 4 bases and J 1 base; bases outside gene matches: 6. Germline values: CDR1 SGHRS, CDR2 YFSETQ.

The chain recombines TRBV7-2 with TRBJ2-1; D is unclear. Germline loops: CDR1 SGHTA, CDR2 FQGNSA. V was clipped by 1 base and J by 13 bases, with 14 bases between them. The CDR3 extends over 13 amino acids. For the CDR3, the DNA is TGTGCCAGCAGCTTAGTCGGCGCGCACTCTCAGTTCTTC. Its protein is CASSLVGAHSQFF.

The gene calls are TRBV7-9 and TRBJ1-4, with 12 positions matching TRBD1. The junction had 3 bases not matched to a gene; V was cut back by 5 bases and J by 8 bases. The CDR3 has 14 residues. CDR1 is SEHNR, CDR2 FQNEAQ, per germline (reference sequence). For the CDR3, the DNA is TGTGCCAGCAGCCCGGGACAGGGGGCCGAAAAACTGTTTTTT. Translating gives CASSPGQGAEKLFF.

The table lists this clonotype with a few counts. The rearrangement joins TRBV4-1 to TRBJ2-1; D unclear. Trimming left V 1 base short and J 8 bases short, with 9 bases between. CDR1 MGHRA and CDR2 YSYEKL come from the germline V gene. This CDR3 spans 13 amino acids. CDR3 amino acids: CASSQVKGHEQFF. CDR3 coding DNA: TGCGCCAGCAGCCAAGTGAAGGGCCATGAGCAGTTCTTC.

This clonotype has a count of ten or more. The rearrangement links TRBV5-1 to TRBJ1-2; D unclear. Per germline, CDR1 SGHRS and CDR2 YFSETQ. Between the trimmed V and J ends, which lost 0 bases and 2 bases, there was a span of 8 bases. This CDR3 region has 14 residues. CDR3 nucleotide sequence: TGCGCCAGCAGCTTGGACACCCGGAACTATGGCTACACCTTC. As protein: CASSLDTRNYGYTF.

This rearrangement joins TRBV29-1 to TRBJ1-1, with 7 bases lining up with TRBD1. The CDR3 is made up of 14 amino acids. The germline CDR1 and CDR2 sequences are SQVTM and ANQGSEA. With V trimmed by 6 bases and J by 4 bases, 11 bases remained unmatched. CDR3 sequence (DNA): TGCAGCGTCTGGACAGGCAGTTTGGGCACTGAAGCTTTCTTT. Its protein is CSVWTGSLGTEAFF.

At least ten counts were recorded for this clonotype. The rearrangement joins TRBV7-2 to TRBJ2-3; 8 bases align to TRBD2. V was pared by 3 bases and J by 6 bases, with 11 bases of the junction left unmatched. The CDR3 extends over 16 amino acids. Germline V gene sequence: CDR1 SGHTA, CDR2 FQGNSA. CDR3: CASSLVFTSGEDTQYF. CDR3 nucleotide sequence: TGTGCCAGCAGCTTGGTTTTTACTAGCGGTGAGGATACGCAGTATTTT. Based on the CDR3 plus reference TRBV7-2 and TRBJ2-3, the full variable domain is GAGVSQSPSNKVTEKGKDVELRCDPISGHTALYWYRQSLGQGLEFLIYFQGNSAPDKSGLPSDRFSAERTGGSVSTLTIQRTQQEDSAVYLCASSLVFTSGEDTQYFGPGTRLTVL.

The CDR3 region is CASSLEAGLAGELFF. DNA of the CDR3: TGTGCCAGCAGCTTGGAGGCGGGACTGGCCGGGGAGCTGTTTTTT. The chain uses TRBV7-3 and TRBJ2-2, with D possibly TRBD2 on 6 matching bases. This CDR3 spans 15 amino acids. V lost 3 bases to trimming and J lost 6 bases, with 14 bases between them. The V gene's germline CDR1 is SGHTA and CDR2 FQGTGA. The variable domain in full, completed from reference TRBV7-3 and TRBJ2-2, reads GAGVSQTPSNKVTEKGKYVELRCDPISGHTALYWYRQSLGQGPEFLIYFQGTGAADDSGLPNDRFFAVRPEGSVSTLKIQRTERGDSAVYLCASSLEAGLAGELFFGEGSRLTVL.

The CDR3: CATGPPQETQYF. The DNA of the CDR3 is TGTGCCACCGGGCCTCCCCAAGAGACCCAGTACTTC. V and J are TRBV15 and TRBJ2-5, with D uncertain. This CDR3 has 12 amino acids. Trimming took off 8 bases at V and 1 base at J, with 8 bases between the two ends. Germline V gene lookup returns CDR1 LNHNV and CDR2 YYDKDF (reference sequence).

The rearrangement joins TRBV20-1 to TRBJ2-7; 9 bases agree with TRBD2. The CDR3 runs to 15 residues. Losses at the gene ends were 1 base for V and 6 bases for J; bases not matched to a gene: 10. CDR1 DFQATT and CDR2 SNEGSKA come from the germline V gene (reference sequence). The CDR3 nucleotides are TGCAGTGCTAGAGGACCGCGGGAGGGGGGGCGCGAGCAGTACTTC. This sequence encodes CSARGPREGGREQYF.

This clonotype turned up a few times. The chain recombines TRBV19 with TRBJ1-5; D is perhaps TRBD1 (5 bases). CDR3 length: 13 amino acids. V shed 6 bases and J shed 3 bases, with 9 bases lying between them. Looked up from germline, CDR1 is LNHDA and CDR2 is SQIVND (reference sequence). The CDR3 is CASSRDPNQPQHF. CDR3 bases: TGTGCCAGTAGCCGGGACCCCAATCAGCCCCAGCATTTT.

In its sample, this clonotype was seen a few times. The chain links TRBV5-1 to TRBJ2-7; possible D gene TRBD2, 6 bases. The CDR3 is made up of 14 amino acids. Germline V gene lookup returns CDR1 SGHRS and CDR2 YFSETQ. V gave up 4 bases and J gave up 0 bases, with 11 bases separating them. The CDR3 DNA sequence: TGCGCCAGCAGCCCGGAGGGACTCTCCTACGAGCAGTACTTC. It translates to CASSPEGLSYEQYF.

V gene TRBV2 combines with J gene TRBJ1-1, with TRBD1 identical over 9 bases. The CDR3 covers 15 residues. Per the germline V gene, CDR1 is SNHLY and CDR2 is FYNNEI. V trimming: 0 bases; J trimming: 4 bases; junction bases outside the gene matches: 3. The CDR3 nucleotides read TGTGCCAGCAGTGAAGCGCCGGGACAGGGCACTGAAGCTTTCTTT. It is translated as CASSEAPGQGTEAFF.

This clonotype was detected a few times. The genes are TRBV4-1 and TRBJ2-7, with TRBD1 identical over 7 bases. There are 15 residues in the CDR3. CDR1 and CDR2 (germline): MGHRA, YSYEKL. V shed 5 bases, J shed 2 bases, and the junction held 9 bases outside the gene matches. The CDR3 DNA reads as TGCGCCAGCAGCTTCCCCGGGACAGCCGCCTACGAGCAGTACTTC. Its protein is CASSFPGTAAYEQYF.

The chain combines TRBV4-3 with TRBJ2-5; 8 bases line up with TRBD2. Germline V gives CDR1 LGHNA, CDR2 YSLEER. The junction had 4 bases not matched to a gene; V was cut back by 1 base and J by 3 bases. The CDR3 runs 15 residues. CDR3 protein: CASSQVGGRKETQYF. CDR3 nucleotides: TGCGCCAGCAGCCAAGTCGGCGGGAGGAAAGAGACCCAGTACTTC.

V is TRBV4-3 and J is TRBJ2-5; D unclear. The CDR3 spans 14 residues. CDR1 is LGHNA and CDR2 is YSLEER in the germline V gene. The germline V and J ends were trimmed by 4 bases and 3 bases, with 12 bases remaining between them. Here the CDR3 DNA reads TGCGCCAGCAGCCCCGGGCCTGAAAAAGAGACCCAGTACTTC. Residues: CASSPGPEKETQYF.